Each of the 26 T cell receptor beta chains below was sequenced from the same sample in a study of cytomegalovirus exposure and HLA in healthy donors (dated by TCRdb to between 2016 and 2019). Receptor libraries were prepared by the immunoSEQ multiplex PCR assay. For the multiplex PCR, a mixture combining 60 forward primers for TCR Vbeta segments and 13 reverse primers for TCR Jbeta segments was used. TCRdb took over this immuneACCESS table, retaining in-frame rearrangements with V and J assigned. Such tables are incomplete; in checked studies, under half of the missing clones stem from an unresolved V gene, and the remainder is unexplained. This sample has around 140,000 clones in its table, and around 80% of those were observed once. Together, the top ten hold under 10% of the sample. Sequencing was done on a sample of PBMCs. The receptor set was obtained from a woman aged 55-69 years in good health and CMV-seropositive.

This clone was seen more than once but under ten times. The chain employs TRBV6-5 and TRBJ1-1; D uncertain. CDR3 length equals 11 residues. CDR1 and CDR2 (germline): MNHEY, SVGAGI. V lost 7 bases and J 5 bases, leaving 8 bases between the germline ends. The CDR3 sequence is CASIQRTEAFF. CDR3 nucleotide sequence: TGTGCCAGCATCCAACGGACTGAAGCTTTCTTT.

The chain joins TRBV9 to TRBJ2-5; D is undetermined. This CDR3 comprises 15 residues. Per the germline V gene, CDR1 is SGDLS and CDR2 is YYNGEE. Trimming shortened V by 0 bases and J by 4 bases, and 13 bases separated the two germline ends. The CDR3 spells CASSVAESVAETQYF. The CDR3 nucleotides are TGTGCCAGCAGCGTAGCCGAAAGTGTGGCAGAGACCCAGTACTTC.

The chain carries TRBV5-4 and TRBJ1-5; D might be TRBD1 (5 bases). Per germline, CDR1 SGHNT and CDR2 YYREEE (reference sequence). The V end lost 3 bases, the J end lost 0 bases, and 16 bases lay between the germline ends. The CDR3 runs 17 residues. The CDR3 protein is CASSSFSTDNSNQPQHF. The CDR3 nucleotides are TGTGCCAGCAGCTCTTTCTCAACGGACAATAGCAATCAGCCCCAGCATTTT.

This clone came up once. The V gene is TRBV27, the J gene TRBJ2-7, with D possibly TRBD1 on 5 matching bases. Between the trimmed V and J ends, which lost 0 bases and 4 bases, there was a span of 13 bases. CDR1 is MNHEY and CDR2 is SMNVEV in the germline V gene (reference sequence). This CDR3 has 15 residues. The DNA for the CDR3 is TGTGCCAGCAGTTTATCCCAAGGGGTGGGATACGAGCAGTACTTC. This codes for CASSLSQGVGYEQYF.

This chain uses TRBV30 with TRBJ1-4; no clear D gene. CDR3 length equals 14 residues. Germline-derived CDR1 and CDR2 are GTSNPN and SVGIG (reference sequence). Trimming pared 4 bases from V and 0 bases from J, leaving 9 bases between. The CDR3 here is CAWNSGATNEKLFF. CDR3 DNA sequence: TGTGCCTGGAACTCGGGTGCAACTAATGAAAAACTGTTTTTT.

The sample holds a few counts of this clone. The V gene is TRBV5-4, the J gene TRBJ2-2, with D tentatively TRBD2 (6 bases). Germline V lookup: CDR1 SGHNT, CDR2 YYREEE (reference sequence). The CDR3 runs to 16 residues. Trimming pared 3 bases from V and 4 bases from J, leaving 16 bases between. The CDR3: CASSSGRGIGTGELFF. The CDR3 bases are TGTGCCAGCAGCTCCGGGCGGGGAATCGGCACCGGGGAGCTGTTTTTT.

V gene TRBV27 combines with J gene TRBJ2-7; possibly TRBD1 for D (6 bases). Germline V CDR1 and CDR2: MNHEY, SMNVEV (reference sequence). Deletions cut 5 bases from V and 0 bases from J, with 11 bases between. The CDR3 loop spans 14 amino acids. The CDR3 DNA sequence: TGTGCCAGCAGTGGGACGGACAGCTCCTACGAGCAGTACTTC. Translating it yields CASSGTDSSYEQYF.

This chain uses TRBV27 with TRBJ2-1; 10 nucleotides align to TRBD2. Germline assignment: CDR1 MNHEY and CDR2 SMNVEV (reference sequence). V lost 4 bases to trimming and J lost 7 bases; unmatched junction nucleotides: 10. This CDR3 spans 16 amino acids. CDR3 bases: TGTGCCAGCAGTTCCCCGGCTAGCGGGAGAGGTAATGAGCAGTTCTTC. It specifies CASSSPASGRGNEQFF.

The chain recombines TRBV6-5 with TRBJ1-2; perhaps TRBD1 as D (6 bases). Trimming took off 6 bases at V and 8 bases at J, with 13 bases between the two ends. The CDR3 runs to 12 residues. CDR1 is MNHEY, CDR2 SVGAGI, per germline. The CDR3 sequence: CASSQQGGGYTF. CDR3 DNA sequence: TGTGCCAGCAGCCAACAGGGTGGGGGCTACACCTTC.

This rearrangement joins TRBV4-3 to TRBJ2-5; no firm D call. The CDR3 runs to 14 residues. Germline V gene data show CDR1 as LGHNA and CDR2 as YSLEER. Between the trimmed V and J ends, which lost 1 base and 5 bases, there was a span of 11 bases. The CDR3 DNA reads TGCGCCAGCAGCCAAGTCAATGACGGGGAGACCCAGTACTTC. This encodes CASSQVNDGETQYF.

The J gene is TRBJ2-1, the V gene TRBV6-1, with D possibly matching TRBD2 (7 bases). Trimming took 8 bases from V and 6 from J, leaving 20 bases between them. CDR3 size: 15 residues. Germline V CDR1 and CDR2: MNHNS, SASEGT. This chain's CDR3 is CASRTALGGGNEQFF. In DNA, the CDR3 is TGTGCCAGCCGGACGGCGTTAGGGGGGGGCAATGAGCAGTTCTTC.

In regard to this clone: At the DNA level, this CDR3 is encoded by other sequences in the same sample as well. The rearrangement links TRBV18 to TRBJ1-1; D not certain. This CDR3 contains 13 residues. CDR1 is KGHSH, CDR2 LQKENI, per germline. Between the trimmed V and J ends, which lost 3 bases and 1 base, there was a span of 6 bases. The CDR3 DNA is TGTGCCAGCTCACCGTCAGGGAACACTGAAGCTTTCTTT. Amino acids: CASSPSGNTEAFF.

This chain connects TRBV11-2 to TRBJ2-1, with no clear D. This CDR3 spans 16 amino acids. The germline V gene encodes CDR1 SGHAT and CDR2 FQNNGV. V lost 1 base to trimming and J lost 1 base, with 11 bases between them. CDR3 amino acids: CASSLVFAGSYNEQFF. CDR3 coding DNA: TGTGCCAGCAGCTTAGTTTTTGCAGGATCCTACAATGAGCAGTTCTTC.

The V call is TRBV27, the J call TRBJ1-1; 8 bases map to TRBD1. CDR1 and CDR2 (germline): MNHEY, SMNVEV (reference sequence). Losses at the gene ends were 5 bases for V and 7 bases for J; bases not matched to a gene: 6. The CDR3 contains 13 residues. Here the CDR3 DNA reads TGTGCCAGCAGTGACCTGGACAGGGTTGAAGCTTTCTTT. Amino acid sequence: CASSDLDRVEAFF.

The chain uses TRBV2 and TRBJ2-5; possibly TRBD2 for D (6 bases). The V end lost 4 bases, the J end lost 0 bases, and 9 bases lay between the germline ends. CDR1 SNHLY and CDR2 FYNNEI come from the germline V gene. The CDR3 totals 14 residues. The CDR3: CASSVAGYQETQYF. In DNA form, the CDR3 reads TGTGCCAGCAGTGTCGCGGGGTACCAAGAGACCCAGTACTTC. Full variable domain (remainder filled in from reference TRBV2 and TRBJ2-5): EPEVTQTPSHQVTQMGQEVILRCVPISNHLYFYWYRQILGQKVEFLVSFYNNEISEKSEIFDDQFSVERPDGSNFTLKIRSTKLEDSAMYFCASSVAGYQETQYFGPGTRLLVL.

V gene TRBV29-1 combines with J gene TRBJ2-3; D is possibly TRBD2 (6 bases). This CDR3 spans 17 amino acids. Germline assignment: CDR1 SQVTM and CDR2 ANQGSEA. The V gene lost 0 bases and the J gene lost 0 bases, with 16 bases spanning the gap. The DNA of the CDR3 is TGCAGCGTTGAAGATCTTCTCGGGCGGGAAAGCACAGATACGCAGTATTTT. It translates to CSVEDLLGRESTDTQYF.

CDR3 DNA sequence: TGTGCCAGCAGTCCCTGGACTAGCGGGGCCTACGAGCAGTACTTC. It is translated as CASSPWTSGAYEQYF. This rearrangement joins TRBV28 to TRBJ2-7, with TRBD2 matching 12 bases. The CDR3 covers 15 residues. CDR1 and CDR2 (germline): MDHEN, SYDVKM. V lost 5 bases, J lost 2 bases, and 4 bases stayed unmatched.

The chain combines TRBV29-1 with TRBJ2-7, with D hard to call. The germline gives CDR1 SQVTM, CDR2 ANQGSEA. CDR3 size: 15 residues. CDR3 nucleotide sequence: TGCAGTCCTTTCTCCCTTCTAGAACGGGTCAAATCGCAGTACTTC. Protein product: CSPFSLLERVKSQYF.

J is TRBJ2-7 and V is TRBV9, with 7 bases fitting TRBD1. The trim removed 0 bases at V and 3 bases at J, leaving 0 bases unmatched. The CDR3 has 13 amino acids. Germline V gene sequence: CDR1 SGDLS, CDR2 YYNGEE. CDR3 sequence (DNA): TGTGCCAGCAGCGTAGGGGACAGCTACGAGCAGTACTTC. This gives the protein CASSVGDSYEQYF.

V is TRBV6-5 and J is TRBJ2-7; 8 bases align to TRBD2. CDR1 is MNHEY and CDR2 is SVGAGI in the germline V gene. After removal of 5 bases from V and 6 bases from J, the junction contained 12 bases not matched to a gene. There are 15 residues in the CDR3. The chain's CDR3 is CASSLGGTRGVEQYF. In DNA form, the CDR3 reads TGTGCCAGCAGTCTGGGGGGGACTAGGGGTGTCGAGCAGTACTTC.

Only a few counts were recorded for this clone. CDR3 sequence: CASSSLGTSGRAGTDTQYF. The CDR3 bases are TGTGCCAGCAGCTCCCTTGGGACTAGCGGGAGGGCCGGCACAGATACGCAGTATTTT. The chain joins TRBV11-2 to TRBJ2-3, with 16 bases matching TRBD2. V shed 4 bases, J shed 1 base, and the junction held 8 bases outside the gene matches. CDR1 is SGHAT and CDR2 is FQNNGV in the germline V gene. The CDR3 spans 19 residues.

The chain combines TRBV28 with TRBJ1-5; TRBD1 is a possible D gene (6 bases). Germline CDR1 is MDHEN and CDR2 is SYDVKM. The CDR3 consists of 12 residues. Trimming removed 7 bases at V and 6 bases at J, with 10 bases between. The CDR3 DNA reads TGTGCCAGCAACCTACAGGGTCAGCCCCAGCATTTT. It specifies CASNLQGQPQHF.

This clone has more than one count but fewer than ten. This chain joins TRBV28 and TRBJ2-1; 8 nucleotides agree with TRBD1. This CDR3 comprises 16 residues. Germline assignment: CDR1 MDHEN and CDR2 SYDVKM. V was pared by 3 bases and J by 5 bases, with 9 bases of the junction left unmatched. Here the CDR3 reads CASSFPRDRPNNEQFF. The CDR3 DNA sequence: TGTGCCAGCAGTTTCCCCCGGGACAGGCCTAACAATGAGCAGTTCTTC.

The chain combines TRBV7-2 with TRBJ1-4, with D maybe TRBD1 (5 bases). This CDR3 has 15 residues. V lost 4 bases and J lost 8, with 17 bases in between. Germline V gene lookup returns CDR1 SGHTA and CDR2 FQGNSA. CDR3 in DNA: TGTGCCAGCAGCTATAGGGTCTCGGAGGGGGAAAAACTGTTTTTT. Translation: CASSYRVSEGEKLFF.

This clone showed up just a few times. This sequence joins TRBV18 and TRBJ2-3; no reliable D call. This CDR3 is built from 15 residues. The germline V gene has CDR1 KGHSH and CDR2 LQKENI. V gave up 4 bases and J gave up 2 bases, with 13 bases separating them. This chain's CDR3 is CASSRLGEVTDTQYF. In DNA form, the CDR3 reads TGTGCCAGCTCACGCCTAGGCGAGGTCACAGATACGCAGTATTTT.

J is TRBJ1-5 and V is TRBV28, with TRBD1 matching 12 bases. The CDR3 totals 14 residues. CDR1 and CDR2 from the germline V gene are MDHEN and SYDVKM. V shed 8 bases, J shed 4 bases, and the junction held 3 bases outside the gene matches. The CDR3 nucleotides are TGTGCCAGCGGGACAGGGGGCTGGAATCAGCCCCAGCATTTT. Protein product: CASGTGGWNQPQHF.